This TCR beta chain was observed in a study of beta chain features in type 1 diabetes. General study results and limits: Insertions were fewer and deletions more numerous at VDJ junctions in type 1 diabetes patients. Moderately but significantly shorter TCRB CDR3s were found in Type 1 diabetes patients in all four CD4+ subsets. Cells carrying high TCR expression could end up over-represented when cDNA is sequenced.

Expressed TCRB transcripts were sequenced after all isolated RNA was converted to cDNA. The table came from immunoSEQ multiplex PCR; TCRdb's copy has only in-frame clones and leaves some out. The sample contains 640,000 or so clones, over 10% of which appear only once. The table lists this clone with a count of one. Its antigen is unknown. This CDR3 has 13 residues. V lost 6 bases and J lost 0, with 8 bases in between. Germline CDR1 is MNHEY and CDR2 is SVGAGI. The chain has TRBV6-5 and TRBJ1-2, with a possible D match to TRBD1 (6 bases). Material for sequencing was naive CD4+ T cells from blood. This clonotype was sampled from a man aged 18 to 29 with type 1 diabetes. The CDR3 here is CASRPGANYGYTF. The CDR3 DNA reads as TGTGCCAGCAGGCCAGGGGCTAACTATGGCTACACCTTC.